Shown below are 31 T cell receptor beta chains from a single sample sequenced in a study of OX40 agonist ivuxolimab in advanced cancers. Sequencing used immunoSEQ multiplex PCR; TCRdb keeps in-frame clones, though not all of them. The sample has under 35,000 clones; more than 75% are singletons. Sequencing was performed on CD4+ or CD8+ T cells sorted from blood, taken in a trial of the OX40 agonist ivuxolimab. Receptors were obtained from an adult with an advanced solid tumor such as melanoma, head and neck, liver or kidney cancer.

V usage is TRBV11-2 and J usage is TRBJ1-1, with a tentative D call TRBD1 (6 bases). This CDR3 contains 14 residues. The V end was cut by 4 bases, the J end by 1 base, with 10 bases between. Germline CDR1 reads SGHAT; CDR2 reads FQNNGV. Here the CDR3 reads CASSSGGANTEAFF. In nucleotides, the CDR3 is TGTGCCAGCAGCTCCGGGGGGGCGAACACTGAAGCTTTCTTT.

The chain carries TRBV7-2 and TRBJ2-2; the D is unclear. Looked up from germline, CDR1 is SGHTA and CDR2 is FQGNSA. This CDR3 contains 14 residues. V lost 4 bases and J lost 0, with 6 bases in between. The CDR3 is CASSWGSNTGELFF. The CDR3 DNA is TGTGCCAGCAGCTGGGGATCGAACACCGGGGAGCTGTTTTTT.

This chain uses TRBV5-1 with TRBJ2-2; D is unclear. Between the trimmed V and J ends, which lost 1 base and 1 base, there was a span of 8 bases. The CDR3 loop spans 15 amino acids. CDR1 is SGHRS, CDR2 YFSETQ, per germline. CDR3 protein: CASSLNPLNTGELFF. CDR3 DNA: TGCGCCAGCAGCTTGAATCCGCTGAACACCGGGGAGCTGTTTTTT. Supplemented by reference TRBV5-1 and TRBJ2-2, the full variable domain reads KAGVTQTPRYLIKTRGQQVTLSCSPISGHRSVSWYQQTPGQGLQFLFEYFSETQRNKGNFPGRFSGRQFSNSRSEMNVSTLELGDSALYLCASSLNPLNTGELFFGEGSRLTVL.

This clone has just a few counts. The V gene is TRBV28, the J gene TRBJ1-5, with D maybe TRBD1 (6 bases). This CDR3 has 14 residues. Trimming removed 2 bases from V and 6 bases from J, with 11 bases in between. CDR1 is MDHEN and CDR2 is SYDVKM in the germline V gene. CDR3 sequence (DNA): TGTGCCAGCAGTTTAACCAGGGGAGGTCAGCCCCAGCATTTT. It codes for CASSLTRGGQPQHF. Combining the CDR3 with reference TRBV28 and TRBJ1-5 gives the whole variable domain DVKVTQSSRYLVKRTGEKVFLECVQDMDHENMFWYRQDPGLGLRLIYFSYDVKMKEKGDIPEGYSVSREKKERFSLILESASTNQTSMYLCASSLTRGGQPQHFGDGTRLSIL.

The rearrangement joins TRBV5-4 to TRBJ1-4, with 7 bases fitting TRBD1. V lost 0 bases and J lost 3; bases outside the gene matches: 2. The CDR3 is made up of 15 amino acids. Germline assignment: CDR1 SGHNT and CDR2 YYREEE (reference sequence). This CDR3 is CASSLAQGANEKLFF. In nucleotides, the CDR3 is TGTGCCAGCAGCTTGGCCCAGGGGGCTAATGAAAAACTGTTTTTT.

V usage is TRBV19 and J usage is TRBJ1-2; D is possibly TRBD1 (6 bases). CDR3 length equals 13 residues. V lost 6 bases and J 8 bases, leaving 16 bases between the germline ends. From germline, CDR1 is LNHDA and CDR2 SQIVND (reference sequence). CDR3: CASSPDRMRGYTF. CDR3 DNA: TGTGCCAGTAGCCCCGACAGGATGCGAGGCTACACCTTC.

CDR3: CASSFYGDNSPLHF. In DNA, the CDR3 is TGTGCCAGCAGCTTCTACGGGGATAATTCACCCCTCCACTTT. The V gene is TRBV7-9, the J gene TRBJ1-6; no definite D call. Trimming cost V 3 bases and J 5 bases, with 8 bases left between them. The germline V gene has CDR1 SEHNR and CDR2 FQNEAQ (reference sequence). The CDR3 contains 14 residues.

The CDR3 protein is CASSEWTEFNEQFF. In DNA form, the CDR3 reads TGTGCCAGCAGTGAATGGACAGAATTCAATGAGCAGTTCTTC. This chain uses TRBV25-1 with TRBJ2-1; D possibly corresponds to TRBD1 (6 bases). V gave up 1 base and J gave up 6 bases, with 10 bases separating them. Germline CDR1 reads MGHDK; CDR2 reads SYGVNS. This CDR3 spans 14 amino acids.

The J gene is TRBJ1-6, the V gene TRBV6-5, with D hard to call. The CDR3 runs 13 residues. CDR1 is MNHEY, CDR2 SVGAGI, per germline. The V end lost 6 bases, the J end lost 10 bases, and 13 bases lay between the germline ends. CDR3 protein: CASRPLMASPLHF. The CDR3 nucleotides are TGTGCCAGCAGGCCTCTTATGGCCTCACCCCTCCACTTT.

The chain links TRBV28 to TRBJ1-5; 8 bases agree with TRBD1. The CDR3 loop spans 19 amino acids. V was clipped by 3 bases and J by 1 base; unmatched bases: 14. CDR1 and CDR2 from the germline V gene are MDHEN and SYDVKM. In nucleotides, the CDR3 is TGTGCCAGCAGTTTTTTTCGGGAGCAGGGGGCAGAGAGCAATCAGCCCCAGCATTTT. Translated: CASSFFREQGAESNQPQHF.

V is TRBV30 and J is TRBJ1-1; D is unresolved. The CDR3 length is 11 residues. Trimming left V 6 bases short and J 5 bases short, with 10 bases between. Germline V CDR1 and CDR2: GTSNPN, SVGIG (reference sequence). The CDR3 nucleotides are TGTGCCTGTAATTGGGTTACTGAAGCTTTCTTT. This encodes CACNWVTEAFF.

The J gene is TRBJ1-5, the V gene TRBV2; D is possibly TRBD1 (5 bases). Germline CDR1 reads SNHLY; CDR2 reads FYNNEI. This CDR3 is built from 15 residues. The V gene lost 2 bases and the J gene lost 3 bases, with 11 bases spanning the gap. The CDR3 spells CASSETRQPNQPQHF. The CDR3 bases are TGTGCCAGCAGTGAAACCCGACAGCCCAATCAGCCCCAGCATTTT.

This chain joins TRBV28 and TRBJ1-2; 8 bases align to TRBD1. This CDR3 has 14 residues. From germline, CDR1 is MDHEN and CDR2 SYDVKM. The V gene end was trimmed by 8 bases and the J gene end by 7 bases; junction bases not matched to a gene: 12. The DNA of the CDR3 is TGTGCCAGCCGGGACAGGCCCCGTTCGGGTGGCTACACCTTC. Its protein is CASRDRPRSGGYTF.

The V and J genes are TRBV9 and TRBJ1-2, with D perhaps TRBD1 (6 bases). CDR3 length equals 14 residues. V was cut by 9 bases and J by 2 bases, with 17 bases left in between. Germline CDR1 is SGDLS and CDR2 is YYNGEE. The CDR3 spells CATAPSTGNYGYTF. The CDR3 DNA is TGTGCCACCGCACCTTCTACAGGGAACTATGGCTACACCTTC.

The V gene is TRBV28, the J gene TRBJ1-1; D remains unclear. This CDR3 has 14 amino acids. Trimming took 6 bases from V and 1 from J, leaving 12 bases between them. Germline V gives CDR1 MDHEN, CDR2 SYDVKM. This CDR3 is CASSPWRQNTEAFF. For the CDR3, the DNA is TGTGCCAGCAGCCCCTGGCGGCAGAACACTGAAGCTTTCTTT.

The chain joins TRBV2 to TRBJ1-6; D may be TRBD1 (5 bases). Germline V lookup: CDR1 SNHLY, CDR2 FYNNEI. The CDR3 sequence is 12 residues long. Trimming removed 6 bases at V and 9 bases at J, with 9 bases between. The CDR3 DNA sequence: TGTGCCAGCAGGCAGGGAATTTCACCCCTCCACTTT. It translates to CASRQGISPLHF.

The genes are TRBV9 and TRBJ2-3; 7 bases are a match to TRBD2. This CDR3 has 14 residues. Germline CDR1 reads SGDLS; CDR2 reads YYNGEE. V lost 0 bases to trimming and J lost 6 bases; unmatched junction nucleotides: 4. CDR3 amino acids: CASSVVRGGDTQYF. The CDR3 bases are TGTGCCAGCAGCGTAGTGCGGGGAGGGGATACGCAGTATTTT.

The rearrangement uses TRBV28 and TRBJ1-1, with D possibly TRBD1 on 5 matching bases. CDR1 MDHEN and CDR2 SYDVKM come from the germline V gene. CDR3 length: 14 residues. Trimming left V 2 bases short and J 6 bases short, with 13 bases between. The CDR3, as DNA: TGTGCCAGCAGTTTAAGCGCAGGGCGGGCTGAAGCTTTCTTT. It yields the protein CASSLSAGRAEAFF.

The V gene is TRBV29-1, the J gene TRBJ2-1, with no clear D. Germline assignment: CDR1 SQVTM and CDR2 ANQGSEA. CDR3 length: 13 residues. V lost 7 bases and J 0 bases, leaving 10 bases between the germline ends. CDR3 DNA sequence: TGCAGCGCCACCGGTAGCTCCTACAATGAGCAGTTCTTC. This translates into CSATGSSYNEQFF.

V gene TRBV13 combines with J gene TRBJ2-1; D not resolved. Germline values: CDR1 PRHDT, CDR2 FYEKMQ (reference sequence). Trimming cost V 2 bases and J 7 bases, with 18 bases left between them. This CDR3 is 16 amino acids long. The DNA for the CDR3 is TGTGCCAGCAGCTTACGACGCGGTCCTAACTATAATGAGCAGTTCTTC. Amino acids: CASSLRRGPNYNEQFF. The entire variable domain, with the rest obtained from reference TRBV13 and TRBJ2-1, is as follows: AAGVIQSPRHLIKEKRETATLKCYPIPRHDTVYWYQQGPGQDPQFLISFYEKMQSDKGSIPDRFSAQQFSDYHSELNMSSLELGDSALYFCASSLRRGPNYNEQFFGPGTRLTVL.

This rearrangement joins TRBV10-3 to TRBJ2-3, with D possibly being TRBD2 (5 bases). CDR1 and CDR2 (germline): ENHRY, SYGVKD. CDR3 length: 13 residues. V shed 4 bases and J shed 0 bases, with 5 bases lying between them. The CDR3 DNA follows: TGTGCCATCAGTGCGGGAAGCACAGATACGCAGTATTTT. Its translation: CAISAGSTDTQYF.

The CDR3 protein is CASSRAQGATEAFF. In nucleotides, the CDR3 is TGTGCCAGCAGCCGAGCCCAGGGTGCCACTGAAGCTTTCTTT. The chain recombines TRBV11-2 with TRBJ1-1; D possibly corresponds to TRBD1 (5 bases). Between the trimmed V and J ends, which lost 5 bases and 4 bases, there was a span of 14 bases. CDR3 size: 14 residues. Germline loops: CDR1 SGHAT, CDR2 FQNNGV.

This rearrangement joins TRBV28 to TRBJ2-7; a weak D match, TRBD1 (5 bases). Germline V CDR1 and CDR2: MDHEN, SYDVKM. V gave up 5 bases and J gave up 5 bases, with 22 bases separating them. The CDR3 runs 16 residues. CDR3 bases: TGTGCCAGCAGTGCGCCCGGGTGGCCAGGGCATGACGAGCAGTACTTC. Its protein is CASSAPGWPGHDEQYF.

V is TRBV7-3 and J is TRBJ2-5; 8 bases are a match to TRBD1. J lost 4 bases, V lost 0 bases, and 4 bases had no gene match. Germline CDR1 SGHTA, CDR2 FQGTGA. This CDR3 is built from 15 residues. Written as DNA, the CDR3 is TGTGCCAGCAGCTTAACGACAGGGGATGGAGAGACCCAGTACTTC. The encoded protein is CASSLTTGDGETQYF.

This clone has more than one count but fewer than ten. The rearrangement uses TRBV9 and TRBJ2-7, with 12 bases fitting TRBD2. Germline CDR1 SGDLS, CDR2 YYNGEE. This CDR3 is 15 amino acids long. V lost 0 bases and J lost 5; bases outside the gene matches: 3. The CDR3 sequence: CASSVGLAGEHEQYF. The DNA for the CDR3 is TGTGCCAGCAGCGTAGGACTAGCGGGAGAGCACGAGCAGTACTTC.

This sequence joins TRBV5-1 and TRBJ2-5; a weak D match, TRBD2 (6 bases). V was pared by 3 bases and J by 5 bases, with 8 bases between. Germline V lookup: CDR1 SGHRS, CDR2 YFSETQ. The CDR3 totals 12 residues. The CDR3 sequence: CASSWDWETQYF. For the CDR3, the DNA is TGCGCCAGCAGCTGGGACTGGGAGACCCAGTACTTC. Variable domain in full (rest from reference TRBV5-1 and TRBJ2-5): KAGVTQTPRYLIKTRGQQVTLSCSPISGHRSVSWYQQTPGQGLQFLFEYFSETQRNKGNFPGRFSGRQFSNSRSEMNVSTLELGDSALYLCASSWDWETQYFGPGTRLLVL.

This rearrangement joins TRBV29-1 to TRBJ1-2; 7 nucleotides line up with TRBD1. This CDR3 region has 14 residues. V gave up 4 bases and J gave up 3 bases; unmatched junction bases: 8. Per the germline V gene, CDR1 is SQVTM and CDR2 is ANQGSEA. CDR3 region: CSVVGLGGDYGYTF. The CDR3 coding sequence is TGCAGCGTTGTTGGTTTAGGGGGCGACTATGGCTACACCTTC.

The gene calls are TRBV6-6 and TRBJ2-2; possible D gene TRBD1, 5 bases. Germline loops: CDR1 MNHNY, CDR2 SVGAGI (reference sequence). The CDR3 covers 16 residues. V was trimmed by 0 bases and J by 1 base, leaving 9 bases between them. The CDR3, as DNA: TGTGCCAGCAGTTACTCTTCACAGGTGAACACCGGGGAGCTGTTTTTT. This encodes CASSYSSQVNTGELFF.

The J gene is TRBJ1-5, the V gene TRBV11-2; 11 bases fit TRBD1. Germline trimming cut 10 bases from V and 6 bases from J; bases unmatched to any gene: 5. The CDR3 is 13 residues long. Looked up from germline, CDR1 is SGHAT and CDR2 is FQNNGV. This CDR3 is CATGQGASQPQHF. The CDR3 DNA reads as TGTGCCACTGGACAGGGGGCGAGTCAGCCCCAGCATTTT. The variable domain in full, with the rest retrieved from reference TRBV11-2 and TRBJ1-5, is EAGVAQSPRYKIIEKRQSVAFWCNPISGHATLYWYQQILGQGPKLLIQFQNNGVVDDSQLPKDRFSAERLKGVDSTLKIQPAKLEDSAVYLCATGQGASQPQHFGDGTRLSIL.

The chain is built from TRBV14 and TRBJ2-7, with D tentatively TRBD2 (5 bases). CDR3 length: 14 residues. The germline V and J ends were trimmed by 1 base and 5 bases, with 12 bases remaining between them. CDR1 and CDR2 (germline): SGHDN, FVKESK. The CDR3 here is CASSQARWGDEQYF. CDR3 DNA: TGTGCCAGCAGCCAAGCGCGCTGGGGAGACGAGCAGTACTTC. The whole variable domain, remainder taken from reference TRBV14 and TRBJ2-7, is EAGVTQFPSHSVIEKGQTVTLRCDPISGHDNLYWYRRVMGKEIKFLLHFVKESKQDESGMPNNRFLAERTGGTYSTLKVQPAELEDSGVYFCASSQARWGDEQYFGPGTRLTVT.

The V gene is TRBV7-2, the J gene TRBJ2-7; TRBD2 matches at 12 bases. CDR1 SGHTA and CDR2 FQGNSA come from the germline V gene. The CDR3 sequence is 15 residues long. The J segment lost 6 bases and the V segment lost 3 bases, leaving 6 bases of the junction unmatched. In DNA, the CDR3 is TGTGCCAGCAGCTTGTTACTAGCGGGAGGTTCCGAGCAGTACTTC. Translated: CASSLLLAGGSEQYF.